The source of this TCR beta chain is a study of graft-versus-host responses after intestinal transplantation. Overall study context: Every one of the recipients received anti-thymocyte globulin induction and afterwards took tacrolimus and steroids for around 3 years.

In regard to this clone: The antigen is undetermined.

Notes on the study in general: High graft-versus-host to host-versus-graft clonal ratios were seen in allografts of patients with graft-donor T cell macrochimerism. Early HvG declines after transplant were associated with peak circulating GvH clone levels. There were GvH clones found in recipient marrow, and some of them appeared first in ileum or blood.

This CDR3 has 12 residues. V lost 0 bases and J lost 6, with 9 bases in between. CDR1 is GTSNPN and CDR2 is SVGIG in the germline V gene (reference sequence). Libraries were prepared by immunoSEQ multiplex PCR; TCRdb keeps only in-frame clonotypes and omits some of them. The data show about 130,000 clones, with more than 80% seen just once and 0.16% held by the top ten. The receptor was isolated from a human donor who received an intestinal transplant. The chain joins TRBV30 to TRBJ2-7; D is ambiguous. Sample: unstimulated CD4+ T cells sorted from spleen or lymph node cells, taken before intestinal transplant. CDR3 region: CAWSVLWAEQYF. As DNA, the CDR3 is TGTGCCTGGAGTGTACTATGGGCCGAGCAGTACTTC.